These T cell receptor beta chains were read from a single sample in a study of blood T cell repertoires in COVID-19. Assay used: immunoSEQ multiplex PCR; TCRdb lists only in-frame clones, some missing. The sample includes approximately 250,000 clones, 75% to 90% of them seen just once. Sequenced: PBMCs or T cells enriched from blood (not recorded which). The receptors derive from a woman aged 40-49 years who had been exposed to COVID-19. Each CDR3 is given with its conserved first and last residue. Each record gives: J gene, clone size, D gene, V gene, CDR3 protein, CDR3 DNA. D genes are given only for firm matches. Not all rows give a size; the values are once, few, many and, for expanded clones, a class.

TRBJ1-5 NA NA TRBV19 CASRPTVVSNQPQHF TGTGCCAGTAGGCCGACAGTGGTTAGCAATCAGCCCCAGCATTTT
TRBJ1-1 NA TRBD1 TRBV3-1/TRBV3-2 CASSPWTGARSEAFF TGTGCCAGCAGCCCGTGGACAGGGGCTCGCAGTGAAGCTTTCTTT
TRBJ1-5 few NA TRBV19 CASRQTGPQHF TGTGCCAGTAGACAGACAGGGCCCCAGCATTTT
TRBJ1-4 NA TRBD1 TRBV7-8 CASSPTNDRGRATNEKLFF TGTGCCAGCAGCCCGACGAATGACAGGGGGCGGGCAACTAATGAAAAACTGTTTTTT
TRBJ1-5 NA NA TRBV21-1 CASSKAEVAGQGYSNQPQHF TGTGCCAGCAGCAAAGCGGAGGTCGCGGGACAGGGGTATAGCAATCAGCCCCAGCATTTT
TRBJ1-2 NA TRBD1 TRBV3-1/TRBV3-2 CASNSGQGYGYTF TGTGCCAGCAATTCGGGACAGGGTTATGGCTACACCTTC
TRBJ2-1 NA NA TRBV5-6 CASSVGHEQFF TGTGCCAGCAGCGTGGGGCATGAGCAGTTCTTC
TRBJ1-2 few NA TRBV27 CASSPRTGLLANYGYTF TGTGCCAGCAGTCCACGGACGGGACTACTTGCTAACTATGGCTACACCTTC
TRBJ1-6 NA NA TRBV11-3 CASSSTSGNSPLHF TGTGCCAGCAGTTCCACCTCGGGGAATTCACCCCTCCACTTT
TRBJ1-1 NA TRBD1 TRBV6-5 CASSYTLRQGEAFF TGTGCCAGCAGTTACACCCTGCGACAGGGTGAAGCTTTCTTT
TRBJ2-1 NA NA TRBV13 CASSSRLESSYNEQFF TGTGCCAGCAGCTCACGACTGGAGAGCTCCTACAATGAGCAGTTCTTC
TRBJ1-5 once NA TRBV28 CASSRDTNQPQHF TGTGCCAGCAGTCGGGACACCAATCAGCCCCAGCATTTT
TRBJ1-2 NA TRBD1 TRBV5-4 CASSANRDRGRVYGYTF TGTGCCAGCAGCGCTAACCGGGACAGGGGGCGCGTCTATGGCTACACCTTC
TRBJ2-1 NA NA TRBV18 CASSLYNEQFF TGTGCCAGCTCACTATACAATGAGCAGTTCTTC
TRBJ1-3 few NA TRBV12-3/TRBV12-4 CASSLAAGHTIYF TGTGCCAGCAGTTTAGCGGCGGGGCACACCATATATTTT
TRBJ1-2 NA TRBD1 TRBV19 CASNQWRGQNYGYTF TGTGCCAGTAATCAGTGGAGGGGACAGAACTATGGCTACACCTTC
TRBJ2-3 NA TRBD2 TRBV27 CASSFRLAPDTQYF TGTGCCAGCAGTTTCCGACTAGCGCCAGATACGCAGTATTTT
TRBJ2-3 NA NA TRBV18 CASSPRRGEDTQYF TGTGCCAGCTCACCACGGCGCGGAGAAGATACGCAGTATTTT
TRBJ2-1 NA TRBD2 TRBV7-9 CATRTSGDLYNEQFF TGTGCCACACGGACTAGCGGGGATCTATACAATGAGCAGTTCTTC
TRBJ1-1 NA TRBD1 TRBV5-4 CASSFGQGVTEAFF TGTGCCAGCAGCTTCGGACAGGGAGTAACTGAAGCTTTCTTT
TRBJ1-2 NA NA TRBV18 CASSLISGDGYTF TGTGCCAGCTCACTAATCTCAGGGGATGGCTACACCTTC
TRBJ2-2 NA TRBD2 TRBV7-2 CASSSRLAGAGELFF TGTGCCAGCAGCTCCCGACTAGCGGGAGCCGGGGAGCTGTTTTTT
TRBJ2-7 NA TRBD1 TRBV29-1 CSVERTGYSYEQYF TGCAGCGTTGAAAGGACAGGGTACTCCTACGAGCAGTACTTC
TRBJ1-5 NA TRBD1 TRBV2 CASSEDPGQEYQPQHF TGTGCCAGCAGTGAAGATCCGGGACAGGAATATCAGCCCCAGCATTTT
TRBJ1-5 few NA TRBV11-2 CASSLFSETNSNQPQHF TGTGCCAGCAGCTTGTTCTCAGAGACAAATAGCAATCAGCCCCAGCATTTT
TRBJ2-5 few TRBD2 TRBV7-9 CASSLNGPGGGHF TGTGCCAGCAGCTTAAATGGTCCGGGCGGGGGGCACTTC
TRBJ1-2 NA NA TRBV15 CATSFRRQAAGYGYTF TGTGCCACCAGCTTTAGAAGACAGGCCGCGGGCTATGGCTACACCTTC
TRBJ2-5 once TRBD1 TRBV3-1/TRBV3-2 CASSLMDRETETQYF TGTGCCAGCAGCCTCATGGACAGGGAGACAGAGACCCAGTACTTC
TRBJ1-4 NA NA TRBV2 CASSGSPNEKLFF TGTGCCAGCAGTGGTTCCCCGAATGAAAAACTGTTTTTT